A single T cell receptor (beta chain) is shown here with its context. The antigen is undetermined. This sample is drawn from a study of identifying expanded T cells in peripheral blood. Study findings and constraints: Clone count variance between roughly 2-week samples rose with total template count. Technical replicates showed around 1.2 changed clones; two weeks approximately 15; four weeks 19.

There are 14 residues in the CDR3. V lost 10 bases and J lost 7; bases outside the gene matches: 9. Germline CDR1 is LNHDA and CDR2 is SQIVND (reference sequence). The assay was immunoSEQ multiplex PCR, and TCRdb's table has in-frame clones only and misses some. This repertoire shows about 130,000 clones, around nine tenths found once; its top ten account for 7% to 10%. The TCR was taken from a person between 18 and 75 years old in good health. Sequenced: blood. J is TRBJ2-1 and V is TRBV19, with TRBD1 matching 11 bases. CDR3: CATAGTGGKNEQFF. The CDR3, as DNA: TGTGCCACTGCCGGGACAGGGGGTAAGAATGAGCAGTTCTTC.